The 30 T cell receptor beta chains reported below all come from one sample, sequenced in a study of vaccination and CD4 T cells after COVID-19. Cultured CD4+ T cell DNA was sequenced using the Oncomine TCR Beta short-read assay. From the PCR reads, TCRdb called clonotypes with MiXCR, one entry per CDR3 protein. The table shows approximately 3,500 distinct CDR3 sequences, with about a sixth occurring only once. Documented treatment: roughly nine-day PBMC culture with coronavirus spike peptide pools or control peptides (ViraFEST assay). No antigen has been identified for these receptors. The specimen sequenced was CD4+ T cells from blood, cultured in vitro. The origin of the receptors is a human donor who had recovered from COVID-19.

The chain uses TRBV29-1 and TRBJ1-5; 9 bases agree with TRBD1. Germline V gene data show CDR1 as SQVTM and CDR2 as ANQGSEA. This CDR3 comprises 13 residues. V was clipped by 5 bases and J by 2 bases; unmatched bases: 1. For the CDR3, the DNA is TGCAGCGTTACAGGGGGCGGCAATCAGCCCCAGCATTTT. As protein: CSVTGGGNQPQHF.

The rearrangement links TRBV20-1 to TRBJ2-3, with D hard to call. V was shortened by 5 bases and J by 7 bases, with 10 bases between the two germline ends. The CDR3 length is 11 residues. In germline, CDR1 is DFQATT, CDR2 SNEGSKA (reference sequence). In nucleotides, the CDR3 is TGCAGTGCTGACAACAGAAATACGCAGTATTTT. Translating gives CSADNRNTQYF.

The chain uses TRBV9 and TRBJ2-2; maybe TRBD2 (6 bases). The CDR3 sequence is 13 residues long. V was trimmed by 4 bases and J by 5 bases, leaving 9 bases between them. Germline assignment: CDR1 SGDLS and CDR2 YYNGEE. The CDR3: CASSLTRTGELFF. In nucleotides, the CDR3 is TGTGCCAGCAGCTTGACTAGGACCGGGGAGCTGTTTTTT.

By share, this clonotype counts as medium-sized. The genes are TRBV20-1 and TRBJ1-5, with D perhaps TRBD1 (5 bases). Trimming pared 1 base from V and 6 bases from J, leaving 16 bases between. Germline V lookup: CDR1 DFQATT, CDR2 SNEGSKA (reference sequence). CDR3 length: 15 amino acids. The DNA for the CDR3 is TGCAGTGCTAGAGTAGGTGCGGGGCACAGTCAGCCCCAGCATTTT. Its translation is CSARVGAGHSQPQHF.

This sequence joins TRBV5-1 and TRBJ1-2, with 9 bases matching TRBD1. Trimming took 0 bases from V and 8 from J; bases not matched to a gene: 8. In germline, CDR1 is SGHRS, CDR2 YFSETQ. This CDR3 contains 15 residues. The CDR3 DNA is TGCGCCAGCAGCTTGGGGGACAGGGCCGGTCCGGGCTACACCTTC. It codes for CASSLGDRAGPGYTF.

The chain recombines TRBV21-1 with TRBJ1-1; the table gives TRBD1 as D, unverified against the DNA. TRBV21-1 is a pseudogene segment. This CDR3 has 14 amino acids. The CDR3 bases are TGTGCCAGCAGCAAAGGATCAGGGGAAACTGAAGCTTTCTTT. Protein sequence: CASSKGSGETEAFF.

This chain uses TRBV6-2 or TRBV6-3 with TRBJ2-7; 9 bases are a match to TRBD1. V shed 5 bases and J 2 bases; nucleotides not matched to a gene: 7. The CDR3 has 15 residues. Per germline, CDR1 MNHEY and CDR2 SVGEGT. CDR3 nucleotides: TGTGCCAGCAGTGGAATCGGACAGGGGACCTACGAGCAGTACTTC. Its protein is CASSGIGQGTYEQYF.

This clonotype showed up just a few times. The J gene is TRBJ2-7, the V gene TRBV30, with 9 positions matching TRBD2. The CDR3 is 16 amino acids. The trim removed 2 bases at V and 0 bases at J, leaving 8 bases unmatched. Per germline, CDR1 GTSNPN and CDR2 SVGIG (reference sequence). DNA of the CDR3: TGTGCCTGGAGTAGAACCCGACTAGCGGCCTCCTACGAGCAGTACTTC. It yields the protein CAWSRTRLAASYEQYF.

The chain joins TRBV5-5 to TRBJ1-2; 10 bases are a match to TRBD1. Per germline, CDR1 SGHKS and CDR2 YYEKEE (reference sequence). V trimming: 3 bases; J trimming: 0 bases; junction bases outside the gene matches: 5. The CDR3 consists of 16 residues. CDR3 amino acids: CASSWGQGSTNYGYTF. The CDR3 nucleotides read TGTGCCAGCAGCTGGGGACAGGGGTCGACTAACTATGGCTACACCTTC.

This clonotype was observed a few times. The chain uses TRBV12-3 or TRBV12-4 and TRBJ1-2; D unresolved. CDR3 size: 13 residues. The V end was cut by 5 bases, the J end by 11 bases, with 18 bases between. The CDR3 nucleotides are TGTGCCAGCAGTCCGACGGGGATATTGGGATACACCTTC. Translating gives CASSPTGILGYTF.

This clonotype was counted only a few times. This chain joins TRBV2 and TRBJ1-3; D ambiguous. The length of the CDR3 is 13 residues. Trimming shortened V by 7 bases and J by 0 bases, and 7 bases separated the two germline ends. Germline V gives CDR1 SNHLY, CDR2 FYNNEI. The CDR3 loop reads CASISPSGNTIYF. CDR3 nucleotide sequence: TGTGCCAGCATTTCGCCCTCTGGAAACACCATATATTTT. The complete variable domain, with remaining parts taken from reference TRBV2 and TRBJ1-3, reads EPEVTQTPSHQVTQMGQEVILRCVPISNHLYFYWYRQILGQKVEFLVSFYNNEISEKSEIFDDQFSVERPDGSNFTLKIRSTKLEDSAMYFCASISPSGNTIYFGEGSWLTVV.

This clonotype was counted a few times. The chain employs TRBV19 and TRBJ1-1, with D perhaps matching TRBD1 (5 bases). The CDR3 consists of 15 residues. Germline V lookup: CDR1 LNHDA, CDR2 SQIVND (reference sequence). V dropped 4 bases and J dropped 4 bases, with 16 bases sitting between them. In DNA, the CDR3 is TGTGCCAGTAGTACCCAGGGCGTGTACGGCACTGAAGCTTTCTTT. Encoded protein: CASSTQGVYGTEAFF.

In its sample, this clonotype ranks as medium-sized. The rearrangement uses TRBV12-3 or TRBV12-4 and TRBJ1-2; D perhaps matches TRBD1 (5 bases). The CDR3 length is 12 residues. V gave up 6 bases and J gave up 4 bases, with 9 bases separating them. The CDR3 DNA sequence: TGTGCCAGCAGCCAAACAGGCTATGGCTACACCTTC. This codes for CASSQTGYGYTF.

This clonotype has a handful of counts. The rearrangement links TRBV5-4 to TRBJ2-5; possibly TRBD1 or TRBD2 for D (6 bases each). The V gene's germline CDR1 is SGHNT and CDR2 YYREEE (reference sequence). This CDR3 region has 12 residues. V lost 0 bases to trimming and J lost 7 bases, with 7 bases between them. Here the CDR3 reads CASSLEGGTQYF. The DNA for the CDR3 is TGTGCCAGCAGCTTGGAGGGGGGGACCCAGTACTTC.

This clonotype was counted only a few times. The chain has TRBV15 and TRBJ2-7, with 9 bases matching TRBD1. The CDR3 sequence is 14 residues long. Per germline, CDR1 LNHNV and CDR2 YYDKDF (reference sequence). V was pared by 4 bases and J by 3 bases, with 4 bases of the junction left unmatched. The CDR3 DNA is TGTGCCACCAGCAACCGGGACAGGGTCTACGAGCAGTACTTC. This codes for CATSNRDRVYEQYF.

The V call is TRBV7-8, the J call TRBJ2-5, with TRBD2 matching 7 bases. CDR1 is SGHVS and CDR2 is FQNEAQ in the germline V gene. With V trimmed by 1 base and J by 1 base, 15 bases remained unmatched. CDR3 length equals 19 residues. The chain's CDR3 is CASSLVNYRRGSPQETQYF. The CDR3 nucleotides read TGTGCCAGCAGCTTAGTTAATTATCGGCGGGGGAGCCCCCAAGAGACCCAGTACTTC.

This sequence joins TRBV12-3 or TRBV12-4 and TRBJ2-6; D gene unclear. This CDR3 has 14 residues. Trimming took off 5 bases at V and 7 bases at J, with 12 bases between the two ends. The CDR3 nucleotides read TGTGCCAGCAGTCTCACAAGGGCCGCCAACGTCCTGACTTTC. Translating it yields CASSLTRAANVLTF.

A few counts support this clonotype. J is TRBJ1-4 and V is TRBV10-3; 7 bases match TRBD1. This CDR3 has 15 residues. Germline CDR1 is ENHRY and CDR2 is SYGVKD. V shed 2 bases, J shed 7 bases, and the junction held 7 bases outside the gene matches. Here the CDR3 DNA reads TGTGCCATCAGTGAGCTACAGGGGTCCTCTGAAAAACTGTTTTTT. Encoded protein: CAISELQGSSEKLFF.

This clonotype was seen only a few times. The rearrangement joins TRBV20-1 to TRBJ2-4, with TRBD2 matching 9 bases. The length of the CDR3 is 18 residues. The V segment lost 1 base and the J segment 1 base; nucleotides outside the gene matches: 11. Germline V lookup: CDR1 DFQATT, CDR2 SNEGSKA (reference sequence). The CDR3 region has the DNA TGCAGTGCTAGAGGACCGGGAGCGGGGGGCTTTGCCAAAAACATTCAGTACTTC. Translating gives CSARGPGAGGFAKNIQYF.

By share, this clonotype ranks as medium-sized. The J gene is TRBJ1-5, the V gene TRBV15, with TRBD1 as a possible D gene (6 bases). CDR3 length: 13 residues. Germline V gives CDR1 LNHNV, CDR2 YYDKDF (reference sequence). V was clipped by 3 bases and J by 4 bases, with 7 bases between them. The CDR3 DNA follows: TGTGCCACCAGCAGTCAGGGGAATCAGCCCCAGCATTTT. It is translated as CATSSQGNQPQHF.

The chain links TRBV12-3 or TRBV12-4 to TRBJ2-3; 9 nucleotides align to TRBD2. J was trimmed by 0 bases and V by 4 bases; bases with no gene match: 14. CDR3 length equals 19 residues. In nucleotides, the CDR3 is TGTGCCAGCAGTTCGCTTAGGGGCGGACTAGCGTTTAGCACAGATACGCAGTATTTT. It encodes CASSSLRGGLAFSTDTQYF.

The rearrangement uses TRBV7-3 and TRBJ2-1; D call uncertain. Trimming took off 6 bases at V and 8 bases at J, with 14 bases between the two ends. The CDR3 has 13 amino acids. Germline V gives CDR1 SGHTA, CDR2 FQGTGA. CDR3 coding DNA: TGTGCCAGCAGACGCAATCCGAGTGATGAGCAGTTCTTC. Translating it yields CASRRNPSDEQFF.

The chain combines TRBV19 with TRBJ2-7; tentatively, D is TRBD2 (5 bases). The CDR3 is 15 residues long. The V gene lost 4 bases and the J gene lost 5 bases, with 18 bases spanning the gap. Germline loops: CDR1 LNHDA, CDR2 SQIVND (reference sequence). In nucleotides, the CDR3 is TGTGCCAGTAGTAGGGTCGGGTTGGTCGGGGACGAGCAGTACTTC. It encodes CASSRVGLVGDEQYF. Using reference TRBV19 and TRBJ2-7 for the parts outside the CDR3, the full variable domain is DGGITQSPKYLFRKEGQNVTLSCEQNLNHDAMYWYRQDPGQGLRLIYYSQIVNDFQKGDIAEGYSVSREKKESFPLTVTSAQKNPTAFYLCASSRVGLVGDEQYFGPGTRLTVT.

This clonotype was picked up a small number of times. V and J are TRBV30 and TRBJ1-6; 8 bases fit TRBD1. Trimming removed 4 bases from V and 7 bases from J; junction bases left unmatched: 18. CDR1 and CDR2 (germline): GTSNPN, SVGIG (reference sequence). The length of the CDR3 is 18 residues. The CDR3 DNA reads as TGTGCCTGGAAGGAAACGGACAGGGCCACCCCCTGGAATTCACCCCTCCACTTT. It specifies CAWKETDRATPWNSPLHF.

A few counts support this clonotype. This sequence joins TRBV6-8 and TRBJ2-5; D might be TRBD2 (6 bases). In germline, CDR1 is MNHGY, CDR2 SAAAGT. V lost 11 bases and J lost 3, with 31 bases in between. The CDR3 has 18 residues. The CDR3 sequence is CARNRGWATGRGEETQYF. DNA of the CDR3: TGTGCCCGGAACCGGGGTTGGGCCACGGGGCGGGGAGAAGAGACCCAGTACTTC.

The rearrangement links TRBV19 to TRBJ2-3; tentatively, D is TRBD1 (5 bases). The V end was cut by 9 bases, the J end by 3 bases, with 19 bases between. This CDR3 region has 15 residues. Germline-derived CDR1 and CDR2 are LNHDA and SQIVND (reference sequence). The CDR3 nucleotides are TGTGCCAGATCGCTGTTGACAGCCGGTACAGATACGCAGTATTTT. It is translated as CARSLLTAGTDTQYF.

This clonotype ranks as medium-sized (0.01 to 0.1%). The chain joins TRBV11-2 to TRBJ1-1, with D maybe TRBD1 (6 bases). This CDR3 has 14 residues. V shed 3 bases and J shed 5 bases, with 13 bases lying between them. Germline CDR1 and CDR2: SGHAT and FQNNGV. CDR3 nucleotide sequence: TGTGCCAGCAGCTTGCACAGGGATGTAACTGAAGCTTTCTTT. Amino acids: CASSLHRDVTEAFF.

The table lists this clonotype with a few counts. The rearrangement uses TRBV30 and TRBJ1-6, with D unclear. Germline CDR1 GTSNPN, CDR2 SVGIG (reference sequence). The ends were cut back, 2 bases at V and 9 bases at J, with 8 bases in the middle. CDR3 length: 12 residues. CDR3 bases: TGTGCCTGGAGTCCCGTTAGTTCACCCCTCCACTTT. Its translation: CAWSPVSSPLHF.

This clonotype has only a few counts. This sequence joins TRBV18 and TRBJ1-6; D call uncertain. Trimming took off 6 bases at V and 3 bases at J, with 12 bases between the two ends. CDR1 is KGHSH and CDR2 is LQKENI in the germline V gene. The CDR3 contains 15 residues. DNA of the CDR3: TGTGCCAGCTCCCCAGGAACTAGCTATAATTCACCCCTCCACTTT. Amino acid sequence: CASSPGTSYNSPLHF.

This clonotype counts as medium-sized (0.01 to 0.1%). V and J are TRBV12-3 or TRBV12-4 and TRBJ1-5; tentatively, D is TRBD1 (5 bases). The length of the CDR3 is 15 residues. Trimming took off 3 bases at V and 3 bases at J, with 12 bases between the two ends. This CDR3 reads CASSLRGVANQPQHF. The CDR3 region has the DNA TGTGCCAGCAGTTTGAGAGGGGTGGCCAATCAGCCCCAGCATTTT.